Below are 17 T cell receptor beta chains sequenced from a single sample in a study of cytomegalovirus exposure and HLA in healthy donors. The primer mix had 60 Vbeta and 13 Jbeta primers. The assay was immunoSEQ multiplex PCR, and TCRdb's table has in-frame clones only and misses some. The data hold tens of thousands of clones, with about 80% observed a single time. Input material: PBMCs. These receptors were taken from a man in his thirties or forties in good health and CMV-seronegative.

This clone was found once. The chain employs TRBV7-3 and TRBJ2-5, with 14 bases lining up with TRBD2. The germline V gene encodes CDR1 SGHTA and CDR2 FQGTGA. With V trimmed by 4 bases and J by 4 bases, 5 bases remained unmatched. CDR3 length: 16 amino acids. The chain's CDR3 is CASSSRLAGGPETQYF. The CDR3, as DNA: TGTGCCAGCAGCTCCCGACTAGCGGGAGGGCCAGAGACCCAGTACTTC.

This clone has only one observation. This chain connects TRBV7-2 to TRBJ2-7; 9 bases match TRBD1. J lost 3 bases, V lost 4 bases, and 4 bases had no gene match. The germline gives CDR1 SGHTA, CDR2 FQGNSA. The CDR3 extends over 14 amino acids. For the CDR3, the DNA is TGTGCCAGCAGCTCCGGGACAGGGAGCTACGAGCAGTACTTC. Protein: CASSSGTGSYEQYF. The entire variable domain, with the rest obtained from reference TRBV7-2 and TRBJ2-7, is as follows: GAGVSQSPSNKVTEKGKDVELRCDPISGHTALYWYRQSLGQGLEFLIYFQGNSAPDKSGLPSDRFSAERTGGSVSTLTIQRTQQEDSAVYLCASSSGTGSYEQYFGPGTRLTVT.

Only a few counts were recorded for this clone. The chain is built from TRBV27 and TRBJ1-1; unclear D gene. The CDR3 is 13 amino acids. V was shortened by 6 bases and J by 0 bases, with 8 bases between the two germline ends. Germline loops: CDR1 MNHEY, CDR2 SMNVEV (reference sequence). The CDR3 region has the DNA TGTGCCAGCAGGGCTTTCGTGAACACTGAAGCTTTCTTT. Protein product: CASRAFVNTEAFF.

This clone was observed a few times. The chain has TRBV6-5 and TRBJ2-7, with TRBD1 matching 7 bases. Per the germline V gene, CDR1 is MNHEY and CDR2 is SVGAGI. There are 14 residues in the CDR3. Unmatched junction bases numbered 4, after V lost 2 bases and J lost 3 bases. CDR3 amino acids: CASSYGTDDYEQYF. The CDR3 nucleotides are TGTGCCAGCAGTTACGGGACAGACGACTACGAGCAGTACTTC.

The gene calls are TRBV6-6 and TRBJ2-7; possibly TRBD1 for D (5 bases). CDR3 length: 14 residues. CDR1 and CDR2 (germline): MNHNY, SVGAGI (reference sequence). V lost 0 bases to trimming and J lost 3 bases, with 9 bases between them. As DNA, the CDR3 is TGTGCCAGCAGTTACTCCCAGGGCGGCTACGAGCAGTACGTC. Protein sequence: CASSYSQGGYEQYV.

This rearrangement joins TRBV9 to TRBJ2-3; D is possibly TRBD1 (5 bases). Between the trimmed V and J ends, which lost 4 bases and 0 bases, there was a span of 12 bases. Germline assignment: CDR1 SGDLS and CDR2 YYNGEE. The CDR3 is 15 residues long. The CDR3 nucleotides are TGTGCCAGCAGCATGTTTGACAGTAGCACAGATACGCAGTATTTT. It translates to CASSMFDSSTDTQYF.

The CDR3, as DNA: TGTGCCAGCAGTAAAACATATAATTCACCCCTCCACTTT. Protein: CASSKTYNSPLHF. The V and J genes are TRBV5-5 and TRBJ1-6; no clear D gene. This CDR3 is 13 amino acids long. CDR1 and CDR2 from the germline V gene are SGHKS and YYEKEE (reference sequence). The V end was cut by 5 bases, the J end by 4 bases, with 7 bases between.

V and J are TRBV9 and TRBJ1-2; no clear D. Germline CDR1 reads SGDLS; CDR2 reads YYNGEE. Trimming took off 0 bases at V and 2 bases at J, with 14 bases between the two ends. The CDR3 covers 16 residues. The CDR3 spells CASSVGVTENNYGYTF. CDR3 coding DNA: TGTGCCAGCAGCGTAGGAGTCACAGAAAACAACTATGGCTACACCTTC.

The rearrangement joins TRBV7-9 to TRBJ1-2; no definite D call. Trimming stripped 5 bases from V and 6 bases from J, with 10 bases between. The germline CDR1 and CDR2 sequences are SEHNR and FQNEAQ (reference sequence). This CDR3 is built from 12 residues. CDR3 region: CASSPELDGYTF. CDR3 DNA: TGTGCCAGCAGCCCCGAGTTGGATGGCTACACCTTC.

V and J are TRBV5-1 and TRBJ2-7; 11 bases fit TRBD1. Germline V gene sequence: CDR1 SGHRS, CDR2 YFSETQ. This CDR3 spans 12 amino acids. Trimming took 4 bases from V and 12 from J; bases not matched to a gene: 6. CDR3 sequence (DNA): TGCGCCAGCAGCCTGGGACAGGGGGAGGCGTACTTC. This encodes CASSLGQGEAYF.

This rearrangement joins TRBV19 to TRBJ1-1, with 7 bases that match TRBD1. CDR1 and CDR2 (germline): LNHDA, SQIVND (reference sequence). V was clipped by 8 bases and J by 2 bases; unmatched bases: 5. This CDR3 comprises 13 residues. In DNA form, the CDR3 reads TGTGCCAGTTCGACAGGGAGAAACACTGAAGCTTTCTTT. Translation: CASSTGRNTEAFF.

The chain uses TRBV29-1 and TRBJ1-5; TRBD1 matches at 7 bases. Germline V gives CDR1 SQVTM, CDR2 ANQGSEA. J was trimmed by 0 bases and V by 4 bases; bases with no gene match: 15. The CDR3 spans 18 residues. The CDR3 loop is CSVGSQPGQYHSNQPQHF. CDR3 coding DNA: TGCAGCGTTGGGAGCCAACCGGGACAGTACCATAGCAATCAGCCCCAGCATTTT.

This rearrangement joins TRBV7-3 to TRBJ2-1; TRBD2 matches 8 bases. Germline V gene lookup returns CDR1 SGHTA and CDR2 FQGTGA. The CDR3 contains 15 residues. The V segment lost 7 bases and the J segment 0 bases; nucleotides outside the gene matches: 5. The CDR3 region is CASTPGGASYNEQFF. CDR3 DNA: TGTGCCAGCACCCCGGGGGGGGCCTCCTACAATGAGCAGTTCTTC.

The chain uses TRBV28 and TRBJ2-1; tentatively, D is TRBD1 (6 bases). The CDR3 totals 14 residues. From germline, CDR1 is MDHEN and CDR2 SYDVKM. Trimming pared 8 bases from V and 3 bases from J, leaving 14 bases between. CDR3 coding DNA: TGTGCCAGCGCGGACAGAACTAACTACAATGAGCAGTTCTTC. It is translated as CASADRTNYNEQFF.

A note on this clone: In the same sample, other DNA sequences code for this CDR3. This chain connects TRBV19 to TRBJ1-4; D is uncertain. Deletions cut 1 base from V and 8 bases from J, with 11 bases between. The CDR3 has 14 residues. Germline V gene sequence: CDR1 LNHDA, CDR2 SQIVND (reference sequence). This CDR3 is CASSIGGVDEKLFF. DNA for the CDR3: TGTGCCAGTAGTATAGGGGGAGTTGACGAAAAACTGTTTTTT.

Only a few counts were recorded for this clone. The V gene is TRBV4-3, the J gene TRBJ1-4, with a possible D match to TRBD1 (6 bases). The CDR3 totals 17 residues. Trimming left V 1 base short and J 7 bases short, with 19 bases between. Germline-derived CDR1 and CDR2 are LGHNA and YSLEER. CDR3 in amino acids: CASSQVRDIFGREKLFF. The CDR3 coding sequence is TGCGCCAGCAGCCAAGTCCGGGACATCTTTGGGCGTGAAAAACTGTTTTTT.

The CDR3, as DNA: TGTGCCAGCAGCCGGACAGGGGGCGGCAATCAGCCCCAGCATTTT. Its protein product is CASSRTGGGNQPQHF. The chain carries TRBV9 and TRBJ1-5; 11 positions agree with TRBD1. Germline CDR1 and CDR2: SGDLS and YYNGEE. The CDR3 contains 15 residues. The V and J ends lost 4 bases and 2 bases, in that order; junction bases with no gene match: 2.